The 24 T cell receptor beta chains below all came from one sample that was sequenced in a study of blood T cells in healthy people across ages. Next came a second PCR, run for about 6 to 12 cycles, which used a sample-barcoded 5' primer along with a J-beta primer mix. TCRdb re-called the 5' RACE reads with MiXCR, one entry per CDR3 protein. In the table there are about 1.5 million distinct CDR3 sequences, 35% to 45% of which are singletons. Material for sequencing was blood. These receptors all stem from a woman between 18 and 30 years old in good health.

The V and J genes are TRBV9 and TRBJ2-1; 15 positions agree with TRBD2. The end of the DNA is better explained by TRBJ2-7, so the J call may be wrong. This CDR3 is built from 19 residues. Germline CDR1 is SGDLS and CDR2 is YYNGEE. The CDR3 nucleotides read TGTGCCAGCAGCGTGGGACTAGCGGGGGGCCTTAGCTCCTACAATGAGCAGTACTTC. Translating it yields CASSVGLAGGLSSYNEQYF.

This clonotype was counted between two and nine times. This chain's CDR3 is CASSVMQTDTQYF. CDR3 sequence (DNA): TGTGCCAGCAGCGTAATGCAAACAGATACGCAGTATTTT. The chain has TRBV9 and TRBJ2-3; D ambiguous. Deletions cut 1 base from V and 3 bases from J, with 6 bases between. Germline V gives CDR1 SGDLS, CDR2 YYNGEE. The CDR3 covers 13 residues.

In this sample, this clonotype turned up a few times. The genes are TRBV3-1 and TRBJ2-1; no firm D call. V lost 3 bases to trimming and J lost 1 base, with 16 bases between them. In germline, CDR1 is LGHDT, CDR2 YNNKEL (reference sequence). The CDR3 spans 17 residues. CDR3 sequence reads: CASSQVRPPLSYNEQFF. The CDR3 DNA reads TGTGCCAGCAGCCAGGTTCGCCCTCCTCTTTCCTACAATGAGCAGTTCTTC.

The chain has TRBV28 and TRBJ2-3; TRBD1 is a possible D gene (5 bases). The V gene lost 6 bases and the J gene lost 4 bases, with 17 bases spanning the gap. There are 15 residues in the CDR3. Looked up from germline, CDR1 is MDHEN and CDR2 is SYDVKM. The CDR3 DNA reads TGTGCCAGCAGAAGTTCTCAGGGTTGGCCAGATACGCAGTATTTT. Amino acid sequence: CASRSSQGWPDTQYF.

V gene TRBV9 combines with J gene TRBJ2-1; D is perhaps TRBD2 (6 bases). Germline CDR1 is SGDLS and CDR2 is YYNGEE. The length of the CDR3 is 15 residues. Trimming pared 0 bases from V and 3 bases from J, leaving 10 bases between. This CDR3 reads CASSVAASDYNEQFF. The CDR3 DNA follows: TGTGCCAGCAGCGTAGCGGCTAGCGACTACAATGAGCAGTTCTTC. Variable domain in full (rest from reference TRBV9 and TRBJ2-1): DSGVTQTPKHLITATGQRVTLRCSPRSGDLSVYWYQQSLDQGLQFLIQYYNGEERAKGNILERFSAQQFPDLHSELNLSSLELGDSALYFCASSVAASDYNEQFFGPGTRLTVL.

The V and J genes are TRBV4-1 and TRBJ1-6, with 10 nucleotides matching TRBD1. CDR3 size: 16 residues. From germline, CDR1 is MGHRA and CDR2 YSYEKL. With V trimmed by 1 base and J by 3 bases, 0 bases remained unmatched. CDR3 sequence reads: CASSQGDRGYNSPLHF. The CDR3, as DNA: TGCGCCAGCAGCCAAGGGGACAGGGGCTATAATTCACCCCTCCACTTT.

The chain links TRBV20-1 to TRBJ2-1, with a tentative D call TRBD2 (5 bases). The CDR3 is made up of 12 amino acids. Germline-derived CDR1 and CDR2 are DFQATT and SNEGSKA (reference sequence). Trimming took off 3 bases at V and 10 bases at J, with 13 bases between the two ends. CDR3 sequence: CSARIGGHEQFF. In DNA form, the CDR3 reads TGCAGTGCTAGGATCGGCGGGCACGAGCAGTTCTTC.

The chain joins TRBV7-2 to TRBJ2-1; D uncertain. The CDR3 length is 17 residues. The V gene's germline CDR1 is SGHTA and CDR2 FQGNSA. V gave up 2 bases and J gave up 4 bases, with 18 bases separating them. The chain's CDR3 is CASSLRPGPRTYNEQFF. The CDR3 DNA reads TGTGCCAGCAGCTTACGCCCCGGGCCCCGCACGTACAATGAGCAGTTCTTC.

The gene calls are TRBV11-2 and TRBJ1-2; D might be TRBD1 (5 bases). V was shortened by 0 bases and J by 4 bases, with 24 bases between the two germline ends. CDR3 length equals 19 residues. CDR1 and CDR2 (germline): SGHAT, FQNNGV. The CDR3 sequence is CASSLEGGERGPRSYGYTF. The CDR3 DNA reads as TGTGCCAGCAGCTTAGAGGGGGGGGAGCGGGGACCCCGCTCCTATGGCTACACCTTC.

This clonotype was detected once. This chain joins TRBV19 and TRBJ1-1; D is unresolved. Germline loops: CDR1 LNHDA, CDR2 SQIVND (reference sequence). V gave up 3 bases and J gave up 6 bases, with 14 bases separating them. The CDR3 length is 14 residues. The CDR3 DNA reads TGTGCCAGTAGTATTGGAGGGTCTCTTGCTGAAGCTTTCTTT. Residues: CASSIGGSLAEAFF.

V and J are TRBV29-1 and TRBJ1-6; TRBD1 agrees at 10 bases. The ends lost 6 bases at V and 9 bases at J; junction bases unmatched: 5. Per the germline V gene, CDR1 is SQVTM and CDR2 is ANQGSEA. The CDR3 is 13 residues long. CDR3 DNA: TGCAGCGTCAGGACAGGGGGAGGTTCACCCCTCCACTTT. It encodes CSVRTGGGSPLHF.

V is TRBV20-1 and J is TRBJ2-7, with D possibly TRBD1 on 6 matching bases. The length of the CDR3 is 13 residues. Germline assignment: CDR1 DFQATT and CDR2 SNEGSKA (reference sequence). V was shortened by 6 bases and J by 3 bases, with 15 bases between the two germline ends. The DNA of the CDR3 is TGCAGTGCCAGAAGGGGCAGGGGCTACGAGCAGTACTTC. This sequence encodes CSARRGRGYEQYF.

As DNA, the CDR3 is TGCAGCGTTGAAGGGGATGCGCGGGGGGATACCTACGAGCAGTACTTC. It codes for CSVEGDARGDTYEQYF. The J gene is TRBJ2-7, the V gene TRBV29-1; TRBD2 matches 8 bases. Germline V lookup: CDR1 SQVTM, CDR2 ANQGSEA. The junction had 10 bases not matched to a gene; V was cut back by 1 base and J by 2 bases. This CDR3 region has 16 residues.

The chain is built from TRBV30 and TRBJ2-1, with D possibly called TRBD1 or TRBD2 (5 bases each). Near its end, the DNA agrees better with TRBJ2-7, so the J call may be wrong. The CDR3 extends over 13 amino acids. CDR1 and CDR2 from the germline V gene are GTSNPN and SVGIG (reference sequence). DNA of the CDR3: TGTGCCTTAAGCGCAGGGACCTACAATGAGCAGTACTTC. Protein sequence: CALSAGTYNEQYF.

The chain employs TRBV12-3 or TRBV12-4 and TRBJ2-5; D assignment may be TRBD1 or TRBD2 (5 bases each). Trimming stripped 8 bases from V and 5 bases from J, with 21 bases between. The CDR3 runs 15 residues. The DNA of the CDR3 is TGTGCCAGCCGCCGAGGACCGGGGTGGGGGGAGACCCAGTACTTC. It encodes CASRRGPGWGETQYF.

As to this clonotype: The junction and the germline gene differ at one end; a read error may be behind it. The chain uses TRBV10-3 and TRBJ2-1; no reliable D call. CDR1 is ENHRY, CDR2 SYGVKD, per germline. The CDR3 runs 17 residues. CDR3 in DNA: TGTGCCATCGGTGACGACAAGACCCGACTCTCCTACAATGAGCAGTTCTTC. Translated: CAIGDDKTRLSYNEQFF.

The rearrangement uses TRBV12-3 or TRBV12-4 and TRBJ2-1; D is ambiguous. The CDR3 totals 14 residues. Trimming removed 5 bases from V and 5 bases from J, with 13 bases in between. The CDR3 coding sequence is TGTGCCAGCAGTCTCCTATGGAGTAACAATGAGCAGTTCTTC. It yields the protein CASSLLWSNNEQFF.

The rearrangement uses TRBV7-2 and TRBJ2-6, with D maybe TRBD1 (6 bases). Trimming stripped 5 bases from V and 8 bases from J, with 10 bases between. Germline CDR1 and CDR2: SGHTA and FQGNSA. This CDR3 has 13 residues. This CDR3 reads CASSRQVPNVLTF. The CDR3 bases are TGTGCCAGCAGCCGACAGGTGCCCAACGTCCTGACTTTC. The whole variable domain, filled in from reference TRBV7-2 and TRBJ2-6, reads GAGVSQSPSNKVTEKGKDVELRCDPISGHTALYWYRQSLGQGLEFLIYFQGNSAPDKSGLPSDRFSAERTGGSVSTLTIQRTQQEDSAVYLCASSRQVPNVLTFGAGSRLTVL.

The chain joins TRBV4-1 to TRBJ2-1; 7 nucleotides line up with TRBD1. Near its end, the DNA agrees better with TRBJ2-7, so the J call may be wrong. In germline, CDR1 is MGHRA, CDR2 YSYEKL. The CDR3 is made up of 16 amino acids. The CDR3: CASSQVLGTAYNEQYF. The CDR3 DNA is TGCGCCAGCAGCCAAGTCCTGGGGACAGCATACAATGAGCAGTACTTC.

This sequence joins TRBV10-3 and TRBJ1-5; TRBD1 might be the D (5 bases). Looked up from germline, CDR1 is ENHRY and CDR2 is SYGVKD. The CDR3 contains 12 residues. With 6 bases removed from V and 4 bases from J, the gap between germline ends came to 7 bases. In DNA form, the CDR3 reads TGTGCCATCAGGGGGGAGAATCAGCCCCAGCATTTT. This translates into CAIRGENQPQHF.

Written as DNA, the CDR3 is TGCAGTGCCCGGGGCGCGATGAACACTGAAGCTTTCTTT. Amino acid sequence: CSARGAMNTEAFF. This sequence joins TRBV20-1 and TRBJ1-1, with D perhaps TRBD1 (5 bases). V shed 6 bases and J shed 0 bases, with 11 bases lying between them. The CDR3 totals 13 residues. Per the germline V gene, CDR1 is DFQATT and CDR2 is SNEGSKA (reference sequence).

Written as DNA, the CDR3 is TGTGCCAGCAGTTACGCCGCCGCGGCAGATACGCAGTATTTT. Protein: CASSYAAAADTQYF. This sequence joins TRBV6-5 and TRBJ2-3, with D unresolved. Deletions cut 2 bases from V and 4 bases from J, with 10 bases between. The CDR3 covers 14 residues. The germline gives CDR1 MNHEY, CDR2 SVGAGI.

The chain couples TRBV3-1 to TRBJ2-7; D unresolved. Germline values: CDR1 LGHDT, CDR2 YNNKEL (reference sequence). The length of the CDR3 is 12 residues. V lost 3 bases to trimming and J lost 4 bases, with 7 bases between them. CDR3 loop: CASSQTPYEQYF. CDR3 sequence (DNA): TGTGCCAGCAGCCAGACACCTTACGAGCAGTACTTC.

This clonotype has more than one count but fewer than ten. The chain employs TRBV5-1 and TRBJ2-7, with 8 bases identical to TRBD1. Germline CDR1 reads SGHRS; CDR2 reads YFSETQ. The CDR3 is 16 residues long. With V trimmed by 4 bases and J by 4 bases, 13 bases remained unmatched. This CDR3 reads CASSTSPGTGHYEQYF. The CDR3 DNA reads TGCGCCAGCAGCACCTCTCCCGGGACAGGTCATTACGAGCAGTACTTC.